The T cell receptor (beta chain) under discussion was sequenced for a study of post-analysis software for immune sequencing data. The authors incorporated unique molecular identifiers into the TCR beta cDNA libraries. T cells numbering roughly 1 to 10 million yielded 500,000 to 550,000 cDNA molecules. A single record per CDR3 protein comes from TCRdb applying MiXCR to the PCR reads. The data contain roughly 650,000 distinct CDR3 sequences, roughly three fifths of them singletons. Concerning this clonotype: Its antigen is unidentified.

Notes on the study in general: Diversity measured as normalized Chao1 was significantly lower in multiple sclerosis patients than in controls.

Material for sequencing was blood. This clonotype originated in a girl aged 2-10 years with multiple sclerosis.

The CDR3 region is CASSLGSATSYEQFF. CDR3 nucleotides: TGCGCCAGCAGCCTCGGGAGCGCTACGAGCTATGAGCAGTTCTTC. V usage is TRBV5-1 and J usage is TRBJ2-1; weak D call: TRBD2 (6 bases). The CDR3 contains 15 residues. V was pared by 4 bases and J by 8 bases, with 19 bases between. Germline V gene data show CDR1 as SGHRS and CDR2 as YFSETQ.